This TCR beta chain was sequenced in a study of blood T cell repertoires in COVID-19. Libraries were prepared by immunoSEQ multiplex PCR; TCRdb keeps only in-frame clonotypes and omits some of them. This sample carries about 260,000 clones, 88% of them seen once, and the ten largest clones take approximately 3.8%. The germline V gene encodes CDR1 SGDLS and CDR2 YYNGEE. The CDR3 is 15 amino acids. Trimming at V came to 0 bases and at J to 5 bases, leaving 5 bases not matched to a gene. The source material was peripheral blood. V usage is TRBV9 and J usage is TRBJ2-5, with 9 positions matching TRBD2. This clonotype was obtained from a man in his sixties who had recovered from COVID-19. The CDR3 is CASSVGLAGSETQYF. DNA for the CDR3: TGTGCCAGCAGCGTAGGCCTAGCGGGGAGCGAGACCCAGTACTTC. Complete variable domain (other parts from reference TRBV9 and TRBJ2-5): DSGVTQTPKHLITATGQRVTLRCSPRSGDLSVYWYQQSLDQGLQFLIQYYNGEERAKGNILERFSAQQFPDLHSELNLSSLELGDSALYFCASSVGLAGSETQYFGPGTRLLVL.